This T cell receptor beta chain was identified in a study of blood T cell repertoires in COVID-19. About the study: Spain, Italy and the United States supplied samples that represented acute and convalescent COVID-19. Nucleic acid was either cDNA or gDNA, and it came from T cells, B-cell-depleted T cells, or PBMCs.

As processed by the authors: Reference gene primer amplification gave nucleated cell count estimates. TCRdb's table, derived via immunoSEQ multiplex PCR, lists solely in-frame clones and lacks some. The V and J calls and the clone size are those of that table, but D and trimming were determined from the DNA. The repertoire holds fewer than 100,000 clones, with about 93% as singletons. The receptor's source is a woman over 75 with acute or convalescent COVID-19. The sequencing input was peripheral blood.

CDR3 amino acids: CASSLTGNYEQYF. The CDR3 DNA sequence: TGTGCCAGCAGCCTAACAGGAAACTACGAGCAGTACTTC. The chain joins TRBV11-2 to TRBJ2-7; perhaps TRBD1 as D (5 bases). Trimming stripped 5 bases from V and 3 bases from J, with 11 bases between. CDR3 length: 13 amino acids. CDR1 and CDR2 from the germline V gene are SGHAT and FQNNGV.